This T cell receptor beta chain came from a study of control samples from healthy donors and cancer patients. The assay was immunoSEQ multiplex PCR, and TCRdb's table has in-frame clones only and misses some. The repertoire includes approximately 150,000 clones, 91% of them detected once, and 3.2% sits in the top ten. This CDR3 region has 14 residues. The germline gives CDR1 SEHNR, CDR2 FQNEAQ (reference sequence). The ends lost 5 bases at V and 3 bases at J; junction bases unmatched: 6. This clonotype was sampled from a man younger than 45 in good health. The sample was blood. V and J are TRBV7-9 and TRBJ2-7; 8 bases align to TRBD1. The CDR3 nucleotides are TGTGCCAGCAGCCCGGGGGACAGGATCTACGAGCAGTACTTC. Translated, it gives CASSPGDRIYEQYF.